This TCR beta chain was documented in a study of human T cells and chemical hapten exposure. Study overall: 2% DPC was applied to about 2 cm by about 2 cm of upper inner arm skin for sensitization.

V was pared by 0 bases and J by 5 bases, with 8 bases between. CDR3 length: 14 residues. In germline, CDR1 is MNHEY, CDR2 SVGAGI. Attachment of unique molecular identifiers to individual cDNA molecules was performed in the library. TCRdb processed the RACE reads anew with MiXCR; each CDR3 protein has one entry. The sample records tens of thousands of distinct CDR3 sequences, about 9.1% being singletons. This clonotype has more than one count but fewer than ten. Noted time point: patch test 1, 2 weeks after DPC sensitization. The treatment denotes: therapeutic diphenylcyclopropenone sensitization with weekly scalp DPC.

The genes are TRBV6-5 and TRBJ1-5, with D hard to call. The material sequenced was whole blood, taken in connection with sensitization to the hapten diphenylcyclopropenone (DPC). This receptor was identified in a middle-aged woman with alopecia areata. Some clones in this sample may be carry-over from other donors' samples. Here the CDR3 DNA reads TGTGCCAGCAGTTACTCCGCGGTTTATCAGCCCCAGCATTTT. It is translated as CASSYSAVYQPQHF.